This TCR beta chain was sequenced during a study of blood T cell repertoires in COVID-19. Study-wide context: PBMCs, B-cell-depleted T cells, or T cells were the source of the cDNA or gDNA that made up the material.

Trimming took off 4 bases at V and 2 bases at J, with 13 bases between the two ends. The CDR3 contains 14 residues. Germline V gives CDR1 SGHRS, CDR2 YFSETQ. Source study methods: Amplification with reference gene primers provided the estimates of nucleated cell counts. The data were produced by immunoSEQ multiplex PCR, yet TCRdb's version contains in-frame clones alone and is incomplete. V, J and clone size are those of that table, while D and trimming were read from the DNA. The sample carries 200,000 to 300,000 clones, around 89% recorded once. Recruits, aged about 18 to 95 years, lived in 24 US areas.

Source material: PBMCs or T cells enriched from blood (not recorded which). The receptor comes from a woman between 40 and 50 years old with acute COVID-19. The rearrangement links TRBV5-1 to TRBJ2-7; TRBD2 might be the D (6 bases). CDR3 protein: CASSGTTSPYEQYF. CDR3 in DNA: TGCGCCAGCAGCGGCACGACTAGTCCCTACGAGCAGTACTTC. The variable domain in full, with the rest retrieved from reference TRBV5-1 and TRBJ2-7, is KAGVTQTPRYLIKTRGQQVTLSCSPISGHRSVSWYQQTPGQGLQFLFEYFSETQRNKGNFPGRFSGRQFSNSRSEMNVSTLELGDSALYLCASSGTTSPYEQYFGPGTRLTVT.